Below, 20 T cell receptor beta chains from the same sample are listed, as sequenced in a study of blood T cells in healthy people across ages. It was with a sample-barcoded 5' primer and a J-beta primer mix that a second PCR of roughly 6 to 12 cycles was run. Each CDR3 protein is one row after TCRdb ran MiXCR on the 5' RACE reads. The sample holds about 400,000 distinct CDR3 sequences, approximately 51% seen once. Input material: blood. The receptors originated from a man between 60 and 75 years old in good health.

In its sample, this clonotype was seen a few times. This chain joins TRBV11-1 and TRBJ2-5, with TRBD1 as a possible D gene (6 bases). Germline CDR1 SGHAT, CDR2 FQDESV (reference sequence). V shed 4 bases and J shed 5 bases, with 20 bases lying between them. The length of the CDR3 is 16 residues. The DNA for the CDR3 is TGTGCCAGCAGCTCAAACCTACCAGGGGCCAGGGAGACCCAGTACTTC. It codes for CASSSNLPGARETQYF.

The genes are TRBV11-2 and TRBJ1-1; tentatively, D is TRBD1 (5 bases). V lost 2 bases, J lost 1 base, and 11 bases lay in between. This CDR3 contains 15 residues. The germline gives CDR1 SGHAT, CDR2 FQNNGV. The DNA of the CDR3 is TGTGCCAGCAGCTTATGGGCAGGGAAGAACACTGAAGCTTTCTTT. Translation gives CASSLWAGKNTEAFF.

This chain links TRBV18 with TRBJ2-6; 7 positions match TRBD2. The length of the CDR3 is 18 residues. J lost 4 bases, V lost 3 bases, and 12 bases had no gene match. Germline V gene data show CDR1 as KGHSH and CDR2 as LQKENI. CDR3 protein: CASSPAGTTSAGANVLTF. CDR3 DNA sequence: TGTGCCAGCTCACCTGCCGGGACTACCTCTGCCGGGGCCAACGTCCTGACTTTC. Based on the CDR3 plus reference TRBV18 and TRBJ2-6, the full variable domain is NAGVMQNPRHLVRRRGQEARLRCSPMKGHSHVYWYRQLPEEGLKFMVYLQKENIIDESGMPKERFSAEFPKEGPSILRIQQVVRGDSAAYFCASSPAGTTSAGANVLTFGAGSRLTVL.

The chain recombines TRBV3-1 with TRBJ2-3; 8 positions match TRBD1. Germline V gene data show CDR1 as LGHDT and CDR2 as YNNKEL (reference sequence). CDR3 length equals 17 residues. V shed 1 base and J 2 bases; nucleotides not matched to a gene: 8. In DNA, the CDR3 is TGTGCCAGCAGCCAAGCCAGAGGGACAGGAAACACAGATACGCAGTATTTT. This translates into CASSQARGTGNTDTQYF.

The gene calls are TRBV14 and TRBJ2-7; D may correspond to TRBD1 or TRBD2 (5 bases each). CDR1 and CDR2 from the germline V gene are SGHDN and FVKESK. The CDR3 consists of 13 residues. The V end was cut by 3 bases, the J end by 12 bases, with 18 bases between. The DNA for the CDR3 is TGTGCCAGCAGCCACCGGGACGGGGCTGGGTGGTACTTC. It yields the protein CASSHRDGAGWYF.

The chain couples TRBV20-1 to TRBJ2-3; perhaps TRBD2 as D (6 bases). V shed 7 bases and J shed 4 bases, with 18 bases lying between them. In germline, CDR1 is DFQATT, CDR2 SNEGSKA (reference sequence). The CDR3 spans 14 residues. The CDR3 sequence: CSVDGGGSSDTQYF. As DNA, the CDR3 is TGCAGTGTCGACGGAGGAGGGAGCTCAGATACGCAGTATTTT.

The chain recombines TRBV29-1 with TRBJ2-7; D unclear. Gene TRBJ2-5 matches the end of the DNA better, so the J call may be wrong. Germline V CDR1 and CDR2: SQVTM, ANQGSEA. The CDR3 loop spans 14 amino acids. The chain's CDR3 is CSVRSSIIGETQYF. Written as DNA, the CDR3 is TGCAGCGTCCGCTCCAGTATTATTGGGGAGACCCAGTACTTC.

The chain has TRBV20-1 and TRBJ2-3; no firm D call. This CDR3 comprises 13 residues. Trimming took off 3 bases at V and 0 bases at J, with 7 bases between the two ends. Germline V gene sequence: CDR1 DFQATT, CDR2 SNEGSKA (reference sequence). CDR3 residues: CSASAVSTDTQYF. CDR3 DNA: TGCAGTGCTAGTGCGGTTAGCACAGATACGCAGTATTTT.

This clonotype was seen ten or more times. V and J are TRBV29-1 and TRBJ2-2; 7 nucleotides align to TRBD2. The length of the CDR3 is 14 residues. Germline V gene lookup returns CDR1 SQVTM and CDR2 ANQGSEA. With 6 bases clipped from V and 1 base from J, the junction kept 5 bases outside the gene matches. The CDR3 spells CSVRERGNTGELFF. In nucleotides, the CDR3 is TGCAGCGTCCGGGAGCGGGGGAACACCGGGGAGCTGTTTTTT.

This clonotype was detected only a few times. The V and J genes are TRBV6-1 and TRBJ2-3, with TRBD2 matching over 7 bases. In germline, CDR1 is MNHNS, CDR2 SASEGT. CDR3 length equals 14 residues. V was clipped by 5 bases and J by 3 bases; unmatched bases: 5. The CDR3 reads CASSSYGGTDTQYF. Here the CDR3 DNA reads TGTGCCAGCAGTTCATACGGGGGGACAGATACGCAGTATTTT.

The rearrangement links TRBV12-3 or TRBV12-4 to TRBJ2-3, with D perhaps being TRBD1 or TRBD2 (5 bases each). The CDR3 runs 15 residues. Trimming took 5 bases from V and 3 from J, leaving 15 bases between them. This CDR3 is CASSRSRDRTDTQYF. DNA of the CDR3: TGTGCCAGCAGTCGCAGCCGGGACCGTACAGATACGCAGTATTTT.

There are a few counts of this clonotype. The chain links TRBV19 to TRBJ2-7, with a tentative D call TRBD2 (6 bases). Trimming cost V 1 base and J 5 bases, with 9 bases left between them. CDR1 and CDR2 from the germline V gene are LNHDA and SQIVND (reference sequence). The CDR3 has 13 amino acids. CDR3 DNA: TGTGCCAGTAGTATAGGGAGGGGCGACGAGCAGTACTTC. Encoded protein: CASSIGRGDEQYF.

The CDR3 region is CAWSVLGGKQFF. CDR3 DNA: TGTGCCTGGAGTGTACTGGGGGGGAAGCAGTTCTTC. The rearrangement joins TRBV30 to TRBJ2-1, with 7 positions matching TRBD2. From germline, CDR1 is GTSNPN and CDR2 SVGIG (reference sequence). The CDR3 runs 12 residues. Unmatched junction bases numbered 4, after V lost 0 bases and J lost 11 bases.

The chain couples TRBV29-1 to TRBJ1-1, with D unresolved. The V gene lost 4 bases and the J gene lost 0 bases, with 15 bases spanning the gap. CDR1 SQVTM and CDR2 ANQGSEA come from the germline V gene. This CDR3 comprises 15 residues. CDR3 in amino acids: CSVGSTGRVNTEAFF. CDR3 bases: TGCAGCGTTGGCTCCACGGGTAGGGTGAACACTGAAGCTTTCTTT.

The genes are TRBV11-2 and TRBJ2-7; maybe TRBD2 (5 bases). Germline loops: CDR1 SGHAT, CDR2 FQNNGV. This CDR3 spans 12 amino acids. The germline V and J ends were trimmed by 10 bases and 3 bases, with 13 bases remaining between them. The CDR3 DNA reads TGTGCCACCGAGGGCCCTAACTACGAGCAGTACTTC. Translating it yields CATEGPNYEQYF.

The chain joins TRBV20-1 to TRBJ1-5; the D gene is possibly TRBD1 (6 bases). The CDR3 covers 13 residues. V dropped 2 bases and J dropped 9 bases, with 14 bases sitting between them. The germline gives CDR1 DFQATT, CDR2 SNEGSKA (reference sequence). Here the CDR3 DNA reads TGCAGTGCTAGAAGCAGGGGACCGTCGCCCCAGCATTTT. It specifies CSARSRGPSPQHF.

On this clonotype: A junction boundary mismatches the germline segment, possibly from a read error. The V gene is TRBV4-1, the J gene TRBJ2-1; 10 bases line up with TRBD1. Germline-derived CDR1 and CDR2 are MGHRA and YSYEKL. The CDR3 length is 17 residues. The chain's CDR3 is CTSSQESTGGLVNEQFF. The CDR3 DNA reads as TGCACCAGCAGCCAAGAGTCGACAGGGGGCCTGGTAAATGAGCAGTTCTTC.

The gene calls are TRBV4-1 and TRBJ2-3, with a weak D call TRBD2 (6 bases). CDR3 length: 19 residues. Germline V CDR1 and CDR2: MGHRA, YSYEKL. Trimming removed 5 bases from V and 0 bases from J, with 24 bases in between. The CDR3 spells CASSTSTGVGPSSTDTQYF. CDR3 nucleotide sequence: TGCGCCAGCAGCACTTCAACGGGGGTCGGACCCTCTAGCACAGATACGCAGTATTTT.

This clonotype was recorded a few times. The chain carries TRBV29-1 and TRBJ2-7; 7 nucleotides match TRBD2. The CDR3 sequence is 15 residues long. Germline CDR1 and CDR2: SQVTM and ANQGSEA. The V gene end was trimmed by 0 bases and the J gene end by 3 bases; junction bases not matched to a gene: 8. Here the CDR3 DNA reads TGCAGCGTTGAAGACGACACTAGCGACAGCTACGAGCAGTACTTC. Translated: CSVEDDTSDSYEQYF.

V and J are TRBV7-8 and TRBJ2-1, with 7 bases fitting TRBD1. The CDR3 extends over 15 amino acids. V was pared by 5 bases and J by 5 bases, with 9 bases of the junction left unmatched. Germline V lookup: CDR1 SGHVS, CDR2 FQNEAQ. CDR3 sequence reads: CASSLLGQDHNEQFF. Here the CDR3 DNA reads TGTGCCAGCAGCCTGCTCGGACAGGACCACAATGAGCAGTTCTTC.